These T cell receptor beta chains were read from a single sample in a study of T cells in localized non-small cell lung cancer. Clones were read by immunoSEQ multiplex PCR, and TCRdb kept only the in-frame ones, dropping some. In the table there are over 20,000 clones, around 81% of which are singletons. The sample here was PBMCs, taken before any cancer treatment. These TCRs come from a man between 40 and 75 years old with stage II lung adenocarcinoma. Each CDR3 is given without its conserved first and last residue. D genes are given only for firm matches.

d_call: NA; v_call: TRBV6-1; cdr3_length: 11; j_call: TRBJ1-1; cdr3_aa: ASRSIMNTEAF
d_call: NA; v_call: TRBV9; cdr3_length: 12; j_call: TRBJ1-1; cdr3_aa: ASSPRAYNTEAF
d_call: TRBD1; v_call: TRBV19; cdr3_length: 11; j_call: TRBJ1-1; cdr3_aa: ASSRTGVTEAF
d_call: TRBD1; v_call: TRBV6-1; cdr3_length: 14; j_call: TRBJ1-3; cdr3_aa: ASSASGGNSGNTIY
d_call: NA; v_call: TRBV6-1; cdr3_length: 11; j_call: TRBJ2-7; cdr3_aa: ASSVGPSYEQY
d_call: NA; v_call: TRBV30; cdr3_length: 14; j_call: TRBJ1-3; cdr3_aa: ACLGHPPYSGNTIY
d_call: NA; v_call: TRBV7-2; cdr3_length: 13; j_call: TRBJ2-3; cdr3_aa: ASSLMVAVADTQY
d_call: TRBD2; v_call: TRBV19; cdr3_length: 12; j_call: TRBJ2-3; cdr3_aa: ASSITGGENTQY
d_call: TRBD2; v_call: TRBV5-1; cdr3_length: 13; j_call: TRBJ2-2; cdr3_aa: ATSGLAGLAGELF
d_call: NA; v_call: TRBV7-2; cdr3_length: 10; j_call: TRBJ2-1; cdr3_aa: ASGGRNNEQF
d_call: NA; v_call: TRBV11-3; cdr3_length: 14; j_call: TRBJ2-1; cdr3_aa: ASSLGGRTKNNEQF
d_call: TRBD1; v_call: TRBV27; cdr3_length: 15; j_call: TRBJ2-3; cdr3_aa: ASSSRGQGAITDTQY
d_call: NA; v_call: TRBV6-1; cdr3_length: 12; j_call: TRBJ2-3; cdr3_aa: ASRQGFSTDTQY
d_call: TRBD1; v_call: TRBV18; cdr3_length: 13; j_call: TRBJ1-1; cdr3_aa: ASSPDRPMNTEAF
d_call: TRBD2; v_call: TRBV6-5; cdr3_length: 11; j_call: TRBJ2-3; cdr3_aa: ASSYGGVDTQY
d_call: NA; v_call: TRBV30; cdr3_length: 9; j_call: TRBJ2-5; cdr3_aa: AWVDVQTQY